What follows is one TCR beta chain and its context. What it binds is unknown. At the DNA level, this CDR3 is encoded by other sequences in the same sample as well. This sample was included in a study of shared clonotypes between healthy human individuals. Study-wide context: The study used three CD4 naive, three CD4 memory, two CD8 naive and one CD8 memory plate per donor.

Study-wide results and limits: Around 5% of naive CD4 clonotypes were common to several donors.

The CDR3 covers 15 residues. V lost 3 bases to trimming and J lost 0 bases, with 10 bases between them. Germline assignment: CDR1 KGHSH and CDR2 LQKENI. The authors divided CD4+ cells into CD45RA+ naive and CD45RA-negative memory subsets. TCRdb keeps only in-frame clones here, not all; method: immunoSEQ multiplex PCR. The sample holds more than 2 million clones; about 95% are singletons and the top ten take around 0.13%. Sequencing input: naive CD4+ T cells sorted from blood. The subset: CD45RA+ positively selected. The chain couples TRBV18 to TRBJ2-3; D unclear. The clonotype originates from a man aged 18-30 years in good health. The CDR3 DNA is TGTGCCAGCTCACCGATCACAGCCAGCACAGATACGCAGTATTTT. Translation gives CASSPITASTDTQYF.